This TCR beta chain was sequenced during a study of vaccination and CD4 T cells after COVID-19. The study, taken as a whole, reports: Of the reactive clones in convalescent patients, a median about 85% showed up only post-vaccination.

The CDR3 length is 12 residues. Germline lookup yields CDR1 DFQATT and CDR2 SNEGSKA (reference sequence). V was shortened by 0 bases and J by 5 bases, with 7 bases between the two germline ends. On this clonotype itself: Its antigen remains unknown.

The Oncomine TCR Beta short-read assay generated sequence data from the DNA of cultured CD4+ T cells. Scientists extracted genomic DNA from CD4+ T cells grown in culture. TCRdb re-analysed the PCR reads in MiXCR, keeping a single row per CDR3 protein. The sample shows 7,000 or so distinct CDR3 sequences, approximately 40% of them seen only once. This sample's treatment: roughly 11-day PBMC culture with coronavirus spike peptide pools or control peptides (ViraFEST assay). Researchers collected the unexposed donor's CD4+ T cells before the COVID-19 pandemic (2011-2018). The TCR comes from a human donor in good health. The V call is TRBV20-1, the J call TRBJ1-1; possibly TRBD1 for D (5 bases). Specimen: CD4+ T cells from blood, cultured in vitro. The CDR3 DNA sequence: TGCAGTGCTAGAGACAGGGAGACTGAAGCTTTCTTT. Translation: CSARDRETEAFF.